This T cell receptor beta chain emerged from a study of T-cell memory formation after mild COVID-19. On the study more broadly: Across donors, TCR clusters were largely donor specific. Study results and caveats: Later expanders leaned CD4+, whereas day 15 to 85 contracting clones were balanced CD4/CD8. Day 37-peaking second-wave clones had unconfirmed SARS-CoV-2 specificity.

Trimming removed 4 bases at V and 7 bases at J, with 14 bases between. There are 13 residues in the CDR3. Germline V CDR1 and CDR2: SGHRS, YFSETQ. This clonotype was counted ten times or more. Its antigen is not known. It was 5'RACE with constant-segment primers that produced the TCR alpha and TCR beta cDNA libraries, which carried sample barcodes and UMIs. TCRdb reanalysed the 5' RACE reads using MiXCR and keeps one entry per CDR3 protein. The sample contains approximately 570,000 distinct CDR3 sequences, around 17% of which appear only once. The sample consisted of PBMCs or a T cell subset sorted from them (not recorded which). V usage is TRBV5-1 and J usage is TRBJ2-5; tentative D call: TRBD2 (5 bases). The TCR originated in an adult woman who had mild COVID-19 (a few samples of this study predate the infection). Cell type and time point are not known. This CDR3 reads CASSVDGEGTQYF. For the CDR3, the DNA is TGCGCCAGCAGCGTGGACGGTGAGGGGACCCAGTACTTC.